Each of the 27 T cell receptor beta chains below was sequenced from the same sample in a study of T cells in Graves' hyperthyroidism and ophthalmopathy. Template material for amplifying TCR beta CDR3 regions consisted of RNA transcripts. The HTBI primer set was used in a first-round RT-PCR of the TCR CDR3. TCRdb re-called the multiplex PCR reads through MiXCR, storing one row per CDR3 protein. This table has 400,000 or so distinct CDR3 sequences, 12% to 15% appearing once. The material sequenced was blood. The receptor set was obtained from a woman in her sixties with Graves' ophthalmopathy.

This clonotype appeared many times. The CDR3 loop is CASSLDSNYGYTF. DNA for the CDR3: TGCGCCAGCAGCTTGGACTCAAACTATGGCTACACCTTC. This rearrangement joins TRBV5-1 to TRBJ1-2; D not resolved. V was clipped by 0 bases and J by 2 bases, with 5 bases between them. Germline V gene lookup returns CDR1 SGHRS and CDR2 YFSETQ. The length of the CDR3 is 13 residues. The variable domain in full, with the rest retrieved from reference TRBV5-1 and TRBJ1-2, is KAGVTQTPRYLIKTRGQQVTLSCSPISGHRSVSWYQQTPGQGLQFLFEYFSETQRNKGNFPGRFSGRQFSNSRSEMNVSTLELGDSALYLCASSLDSNYGYTFGSGTRLTVV.

This clonotype was detected ten times or more. The V call is TRBV2, the J call TRBJ2-7; D is uncertain. Germline V CDR1 and CDR2: SNHLY, FYNNEI. This CDR3 has 13 residues. V was trimmed by 2 bases and J by 6 bases, leaving 11 bases between them. CDR3 nucleotide sequence: TGTGCCAGCAGTGAATTCCAGGCTGGCGAGCAGTACTTC. It translates to CASSEFQAGEQYF.

The J gene is TRBJ2-1, the V gene TRBV5-5; perhaps TRBD1 as D (6 bases). CDR1 SGHKS and CDR2 YYEKEE come from the germline V gene (reference sequence). The CDR3 is 17 residues long. V lost 1 base, J lost 8 bases, and 22 bases lay in between. DNA of the CDR3: TGTGCCAGCAGCTTGAGTTGGGGGCAGGGGCTGGCCGATGAGCAGTTCTTC. Residues: CASSLSWGQGLADEQFF. Complete variable domain (other parts from reference TRBV5-5 and TRBJ2-1): DAGVTQSPTHLIKTRGQQVTLRCSPISGHKSVSWYQQVLGQGPQFIFQYYEKEERGRGNFPDRFSARQFPNYSSELNVNALLLGDSALYLCASSLSWGQGLADEQFFGPGTRLTVL.

This clonotype was found once. A much larger clone lies a single base off, so this may be a read error. The chain recombines TRBV24-1 with TRBJ2-2; no clear D gene. Germline CDR1 is KGHDR and CDR2 is SFDVKD. V lost 8 bases, J lost 0 bases, and 15 bases lay in between. This CDR3 has 16 amino acids. CDR3 sequence reads: CATTSEVHANTGELFF. In DNA, the CDR3 is TGTGCCACCACTTCCGAGGTACATGCGAACACCGGGGAGCTGTTTTTT.

On this clonotype: One base away lies a much larger clone, so this may be a sequencing read error. The rearrangement links TRBV5-1 to TRBJ2-3; TRBD1 matches at 8 bases. CDR1 is SGHRS and CDR2 is YFSETQ in the germline V gene. The CDR3 runs 16 residues. CDR3 protein: CAGSLAGQGGADTQYF. In DNA form, the CDR3 reads TGCGCCGGCAGCTTGGCCGGACAGGGTGGGGCAGATACGCAGTATTTT.

The J gene is TRBJ1-1, the V gene TRBV5-1; D gene ambiguous. CDR3 size: 14 residues. Germline loops: CDR1 SGHRS, CDR2 YFSETQ. V was shortened by 0 bases and J by 3 bases, with 9 bases between the two germline ends. Written as DNA, the CDR3 is TGCGCCAGCAGCTTGGGCCTCACTTACACTGAAGCTTTCTTT. Its translation: CASSLGLTYTEAFF.

The rearrangement joins TRBV5-4 to TRBJ2-5; the D gene is possibly TRBD2 (6 bases). Per the germline V gene, CDR1 is SGHNT and CDR2 is YYREEE (reference sequence). V lost 4 bases and J 4 bases, leaving 14 bases between the germline ends. CDR3 size: 14 residues. The CDR3 bases are TGTGCCAGCAGCGGCGGGGTGGCACGAGAGACCCAGTACTTC. Its translation: CASSGGVARETQYF.

The table lists this clonotype with many counts. V and J are TRBV7-9 and TRBJ2-3; 8 nucleotides align to TRBD2. The CDR3 has 14 residues. The V gene's germline CDR1 is SEHNR and CDR2 FQNEAQ (reference sequence). V lost 5 bases to trimming and J lost 6 bases; unmatched junction nucleotides: 7. The CDR3 DNA follows: TGTGCCAGCAGCCGTAGCGGGGCGTCGGATACGCAGTATTTT. Amino acid sequence: CASSRSGASDTQYF.

This clonotype was counted ten times or more. The chain is built from TRBV2 and TRBJ2-1; 8 bases fit TRBD2. With V trimmed by 6 bases and J by 0 bases, 4 bases remained unmatched. CDR1 and CDR2 (germline): SNHLY, FYNNEI. The CDR3 extends over 15 amino acids. The CDR3 bases are TGTGCCAGCAGACGCGGACTAGCCTCCTACAATGAGCAGTTCTTC. Translated, it gives CASRRGLASYNEQFF. Filled out from reference TRBV2 and TRBJ2-1, the complete variable domain reads EPEVTQTPSHQVTQMGQEVILRCVPISNHLYFYWYRQILGQKVEFLVSFYNNEISEKSEIFDDQFSVERPDGSNFTLKIRSTKLEDSAMYFCASRRGLASYNEQFFGPGTRLTVL.

This clonotype was detected only a few times. The CDR3 spells CSASSGRSYEQYF. Here the CDR3 DNA reads TGCAGTGCTTCTAGCGGGAGGAGCTACGAGCAGTACTTC. The chain joins TRBV20-1 to TRBJ2-7, with 11 bases that match TRBD2. Trimming at V came to 5 bases and at J to 3 bases, leaving 3 bases not matched to a gene. The germline gives CDR1 DFQATT, CDR2 SNEGSKA (reference sequence). The CDR3 runs to 13 residues.

This clonotype was seen a few times. A much larger clone differs from this one at a single base, so this may be a read error. The rearrangement links TRBV20-1 to TRBJ2-7; unclear D gene. The CDR3 has 12 amino acids. Germline V gives CDR1 DFQATT, CDR2 SNEGSKA (reference sequence). V gave up 3 bases and J gave up 0 bases, with 6 bases separating them. Here the CDR3 reads CSASDNSYEQYF. CDR3 nucleotides: TGCAGTGCTAGTGACAACTCCTACGAGCAGTACTTC.

This clonotype was seen many times. This chain joins TRBV6-1 and TRBJ2-3; D might be TRBD1 (5 bases). Germline loops: CDR1 MNHNS, CDR2 SASEGT. The CDR3 runs 13 residues. The ends were cut back, 7 bases at V and 0 bases at J, with 8 bases in the middle. The CDR3, as DNA: TGTGCCAGCAAGGACATAAGCACAGATACGCAGTATTTT. Translated: CASKDISTDTQYF.

The chain carries TRBV9 and TRBJ2-2, with D tentatively TRBD1 (7 bases). CDR3 length: 19 amino acids. Germline V gene lookup returns CDR1 SGDLS and CDR2 YYNGEE. The V end was cut by 0 bases, the J end by 7 bases, with 25 bases between. CDR3 sequence: CASSVGGSRRGLVGGELFF. The DNA for the CDR3 is TGTGCCAGCAGCGTAGGGGGGAGTAGGAGGGGGCTAGTTGGCGGGGAGCTGTTTTTT.

This clonotype was seen at least ten times. One junction end disagrees with the germline gene, perhaps due to a read error. This chain uses TRBV9 with TRBJ2-2; D remains unclear. This CDR3 region has 12 residues. CDR1 and CDR2 from the germline V gene are SGDLS and YYNGEE. The CDR3 nucleotides read TGCGCCAGCAGCGTGGGAACCGGGGAGCTGTTTTTT. This codes for CASSVGTGELFF.

The chain uses TRBV20-1 and TRBJ1-2; D possibly corresponds to TRBD1 (6 bases). Per germline, CDR1 DFQATT and CDR2 SNEGSKA (reference sequence). This CDR3 is built from 17 residues. Trimming took 0 bases from V and 4 from J, leaving 21 bases between them. The CDR3 here is CSARDLEKARGAYGYTF. For the CDR3, the DNA is TGCAGTGCTAGAGATTTGGAAAAAGCCAGGGGTGCCTATGGCTACACCTTC.

As to this clonotype: A read error may be the cause here, since a much bigger clone is one base away. V and J are TRBV3-1 and TRBJ2-5; D not resolved. This CDR3 region has 13 residues. Germline-derived CDR1 and CDR2 are LGHDT and YNNKEL (reference sequence). The CDR3 DNA is TGTGCCAGCGGCCAAAGGGAACAAGAGACCCAGTACTTC. Translated, it gives CASGQREQETQYF.

This clonotype has ten or more counts. The genes are TRBV2 and TRBJ2-7; D gene uncertain. V gave up 5 bases and J gave up 12 bases, with 14 bases separating them. The germline V gene encodes CDR1 SNHLY and CDR2 FYNNEI. The CDR3 runs 11 residues. In nucleotides, the CDR3 is TGTGCCAGCAGTCCTAGTGCGGCGGCGTACTTC. Encoded protein: CASSPSAAAYF.

As DNA, the CDR3 is TGTGCCAGCACCTTCCACTCGGGGGGATACAATGAGCAGTTCTTC. It specifies CASTFHSGGYNEQFF. This chain connects TRBV12-3 or TRBV12-4 to TRBJ2-1; 7 bases are shared with TRBD2. The V and J ends lost 7 bases and 4 bases, in that order; junction bases with no gene match: 10. This CDR3 comprises 15 residues.

This clonotype has ten or more counts. J is TRBJ2-1 and V is TRBV6-1; 9 nucleotides line up with TRBD1. The J segment lost 4 bases and the V segment lost 6 bases, leaving 7 bases of the junction unmatched. The CDR3 has 15 amino acids. Germline assignment: CDR1 MNHNS and CDR2 SASEGT. The CDR3 bases are TGTGCCAGCAGAGAGACAGGGGGGCGGTACAATGAGCAGTTCTTC. Amino acid sequence: CASRETGGRYNEQFF.

The chain combines TRBV6-1 with TRBJ1-3; possibly TRBD1 for D (5 bases). The CDR3 sequence is 17 residues long. Germline CDR1 is MNHNS and CDR2 is SASEGT. The V and J ends lost 1 base and 4 bases respectively, with 17 bases between them. CDR3 bases: TGTGCCAGCAGTGAAGTGCGAGGGATCGGGGCCGGAAACACCATATATTTT. Its protein product is CASSEVRGIGAGNTIYF.

This clonotype came up many times. The chain recombines TRBV20-1 with TRBJ2-7, with D possibly TRBD2 on 6 matching bases. CDR1 DFQATT and CDR2 SNEGSKA come from the germline V gene (reference sequence). The CDR3 loop spans 14 amino acids. Trimming pared 1 base from V and 0 bases from J, leaving 10 bases between. CDR3 loop: CSARGLDSSYEQYF. Written as DNA, the CDR3 is TGCAGTGCTAGAGGACTAGATAGCTCCTACGAGCAGTACTTC.

In this sample, this clonotype turned up many times. The V and J genes are TRBV27 and TRBJ2-1; 9 positions agree with TRBD2. The V gene end was trimmed by 4 bases and the J gene end by 9 bases; junction bases not matched to a gene: 7. The V gene's germline CDR1 is MNHEY and CDR2 SMNVEV (reference sequence). The CDR3 length is 14 residues. CDR3 nucleotides: TGTGCCAGCAGTTGGCTAGCGGGACGGGCTGAGCAGTTCTTC. It encodes CASSWLAGRAEQFF.

This clonotype has a count of ten or more. This rearrangement joins TRBV28 to TRBJ2-5, with D maybe TRBD2 (5 bases). The V end was cut by 5 bases, the J end by 4 bases, with 11 bases between. The length of the CDR3 is 13 residues. Germline V gives CDR1 MDHEN, CDR2 SYDVKM. CDR3 region: CASSPIGRETQYF. CDR3 in DNA: TGTGCCAGCAGTCCTATTGGGAGAGAGACCCAGTACTTC.

This clonotype was seen ten or more times. The chain links TRBV12-3 or TRBV12-4 to TRBJ2-3; tentatively, D is TRBD2 (5 bases). Trimming removed 6 bases at V and 4 bases at J, with 11 bases between. This CDR3 spans 13 amino acids. This CDR3 reads CASSSTRADTQYF. CDR3 sequence (DNA): TGTGCCAGCAGCTCTACTAGAGCAGATACGCAGTATTTT.

V is TRBV6-1 and J is TRBJ2-6, with D unclear. The CDR3 loop spans 13 amino acids. The V and J ends lost 5 bases and 6 bases respectively, with 8 bases between them. Germline assignment: CDR1 MNHNS and CDR2 SASEGT. CDR3 nucleotides: TGTGCCAGCAGTCCGAGTGAGGCCAACGTCCTGACTTTC. This translates into CASSPSEANVLTF.

The rearrangement uses TRBV28 and TRBJ2-1, with 10 positions matching TRBD2. Germline V gives CDR1 MDHEN, CDR2 SYDVKM. Unmatched junction bases numbered 8, after V lost 6 bases and J lost 9 bases. CDR3 size: 14 residues. Written as DNA, the CDR3 is TGTGCCAGCAGATCAGCGGGAGGGCCGGGTGAGCAGTTCTTC. Its protein is CASRSAGGPGEQFF.

This clonotype was picked up many times. V gene TRBV5-1 combines with J gene TRBJ2-2; D may be TRBD2 (6 bases). CDR1 is SGHRS and CDR2 is YFSETQ in the germline V gene. This CDR3 is 15 amino acids long. Trimming left V 0 bases short and J 4 bases short, with 10 bases between. The CDR3 loop is CASSLAGLGTGELFF. The CDR3 DNA follows: TGCGCCAGCAGCTTGGCGGGACTCGGCACCGGGGAGCTGTTTTTT.